Listed here are 31 T cell receptor beta chains from one sample, sequenced in a study of CD8 T cells in Susac syndrome (dated by TCRdb to the late 2010s). Because CD62L sheds upon thawing, CD27 and CD45RA staining defined memory subsets for TEMRA sorting. Libraries were made using the immunoSEQ multiplex PCR assay. RNA was extracted using the RNeasy kit, and roughly 0.5 to 1 ug of the RNA was reverse transcribed with random hexamers. TCRdb itself trimmed the public reads at Q25 with fastp, ran MiXCR and retained productive beta chains. Rows are unified per CDR3 protein, each entry keeping the most common DNA and genes. Here the sample has 1,500 to 2,000 distinct CDR3 sequences; under 70% occur a single time. The ten largest clonotypes hold 15% to 20% of the sample. The sequencing sample was made of CD8+ TEMRA cells from PBMCs. In the paper's terms, the cell subset or site label means: FACS-sorted terminally differentiated effector memory CD8+ T cells re-expressing CD45RA (CD8+ TEMRA). All receptors come from a human donor with Susac syndrome.

Note on this clonotype: Mismatch with germline at one junction end may stem from a read error. This chain uses TRBV12-5 with TRBJ2-1; 12 bases map to TRBD2. This CDR3 comprises 17 residues. Germline assignment: CDR1 LGHNT and CDR2 FRNRAP. The CDR3 DNA sequence: TGTGCTAGGGGTTCATCTAGCGGGGGGGCGGGTGTAAATGAGCAGTTCTTC. As protein: CARGSSSGGAGVNEQFF.

In its sample, this clonotype is large. This chain joins TRBV13 and TRBJ2-3; 7 bases map to TRBD1. Germline-derived CDR1 and CDR2 are PRHDT and FYEKMQ (reference sequence). This CDR3 has 15 residues. V was clipped by 5 bases and J by 5 bases; unmatched bases: 10. CDR3 in DNA: TGTGCCAGCAGCGTCGGGACAGACCACATAGATACGCAGTATTTT. It yields the protein CASSVGTDHIDTQYF.

The V gene is TRBV14, the J gene TRBJ2-1; D not resolved. V was pared by 4 bases and J by 4 bases, with 11 bases between. CDR1 and CDR2 (germline): SGHDN, FVKESK. This CDR3 is 14 amino acids long. CDR3 loop: CASSREGVYNEQFF. CDR3 nucleotide sequence: TGTGCCAGCAGCCGAGAAGGAGTTTACAATGAGCAGTTCTTC.

The chain links TRBV11-2 to TRBJ1-4; D is possibly TRBD1 (5 bases). Trimming pared 5 bases from V and 3 bases from J, leaving 16 bases between. This CDR3 contains 16 residues. The germline V gene has CDR1 SGHAT and CDR2 FQNNGV. The CDR3: CASSPPQGWANEKLFF. The CDR3 coding sequence is TGTGCCAGCAGCCCCCCCCAGGGATGGGCTAATGAAAAACTGTTTTTT. The full variable domain, completed using reference TRBV11-2 and TRBJ1-4, is EAGVAQSPRYKIIEKRQSVAFWCNPISGHATLYWYQQILGQGPKLLIQFQNNGVVDDSQLPKDRFSAERLKGVDSTLKIQPAKLEDSAVYLCASSPPQGWANEKLFFGSGTQLSVL.

This chain links TRBV7-9 with TRBJ2-1; 11 bases are shared with TRBD2. Trimming removed 5 bases from V and 9 bases from J; junction bases left unmatched: 15. Per the germline V gene, CDR1 is SEHNR and CDR2 is FQNEAQ (reference sequence). The CDR3 consists of 17 residues. In nucleotides, the CDR3 is TGTGCCAGCAGCCCGGCAAAGGGGCTAGCGGGGGGACGTGAGCAGTTCTTC. Its translation: CASSPAKGLAGGREQFF.

With respect to this clonotype: A much larger clone is a single base away; this may be a read error. This chain uses TRBV11-2 with TRBJ1-4, with D perhaps matching TRBD1 (6 bases). Germline CDR1 reads SGHAT; CDR2 reads FQNNGV. The CDR3 runs 16 residues. CDR3 amino acids: CASCPPQAGANENLFF. CDR3 nucleotide sequence: TGTGCCAGCTGCCCCCCCCAGGCAGGGGCTAATGAAAATCTGTTTTTT.

By share, this clonotype counts as large. The J gene is TRBJ2-3, the V gene TRBV11-2, with D possibly matching TRBD1 (6 bases). Between the trimmed V and J ends, which lost 5 bases and 3 bases, there was a span of 15 bases. CDR1 is SGHAT, CDR2 FQNNGV, per germline. The CDR3 covers 15 residues. The CDR3 DNA is TGTGCCAGCAGCACCAGGGGTTGGGGTACAGATACGCAGTATTTT. It translates to CASSTRGWGTDTQYF.

CDR3 sequence: CASGRSCAGQSRANVLTF. The CDR3 DNA sequence: TGTGCTAGTGGTAGATCCTGTGCAGGACAAAGTCGGGCCAACGTCCTGACTTTC. This chain joins TRBV12-5 and TRBJ2-6, with a weak D call TRBD1 (5 bases). There are 18 residues in the CDR3. V lost 5 bases to trimming and J lost 5 bases, with 22 bases between them. Germline CDR1 is LGHNT and CDR2 is FRNRAP.

To note about this clonotype: This clone may be a read error of a much larger clone one base away. The chain joins TRBV11-2 to TRBJ1-4; D might be TRBD1 (6 bases). Trimming cost V 10 bases and J 3 bases, with 21 bases left between them. The CDR3 totals 16 residues. In germline, CDR1 is SGHAT, CDR2 FQNNGV. The chain's CDR3 is CAILPPQAGANEKLFF. CDR3 DNA sequence: TGTGCCATCCTCCCCCCCCAGGCAGGGGCTAATGAAAAACTGTTTTTT.

V and J are TRBV4-3 and TRBJ1-6; D unclear. Trimming removed 0 bases from V and 10 bases from J, with 10 bases in between. Germline V gene sequence: CDR1 LGHNA, CDR2 YSLEER. The CDR3 spans 14 residues. The DNA for the CDR3 is TGCGCCAGCAGCCAAGAGTTTCCCGACTCACCCCTCCACTTT. It translates to CASSQEFPDSPLHF.

The chain uses TRBV5-1 and TRBJ2-1; 12 bases fit TRBD2. The germline CDR1 and CDR2 sequences are SGHRS and YFSETQ. The CDR3 extends over 17 amino acids. The trim removed 5 bases at V and 6 bases at J, leaving 12 bases unmatched. This CDR3 is CASSSRLAGAPGNEQFF. CDR3 DNA sequence: TGCGCCAGCAGTTCCAGACTAGCGGGGGCACCAGGCAATGAGCAGTTCTTC. Full variable domain (missing parts from reference TRBV5-1 and TRBJ2-1): KAGVTQTPRYLIKTRGQQVTLSCSPISGHRSVSWYQQTPGQGLQFLFEYFSETQRNKGNFPGRFSGRQFSNSRSEMNVSTLELGDSALYLCASSSRLAGAPGNEQFFGPGTRLTVL.

The chain uses TRBV27 and TRBJ1-1; D possibly corresponds to TRBD1 (5 bases). The CDR3 extends over 15 amino acids. Trimming cost V 8 bases and J 3 bases, with 19 bases left between them. From germline, CDR1 is MNHEY and CDR2 SMNVEV (reference sequence). The DNA of the CDR3 is TGTGCCAGCCACCCGGGGGAGGGGTGGTACACTGAAGCTTTCTTT. Translating gives CASHPGEGWYTEAFF.

By its share, this clonotype is large. V is TRBV7-9 and J is TRBJ1-2; no firm D call. The germline V and J ends were trimmed by 5 bases and 8 bases, with 15 bases remaining between them. This CDR3 is built from 13 residues. Germline CDR1 reads SEHNR; CDR2 reads FQNEAQ (reference sequence). CDR3 region: CASSPRRAQGYTF. The CDR3, as DNA: TGTGCCAGCAGCCCGCGTAGGGCCCAGGGCTACACCTTC.

For this clonotype: At one of its ends the junction is not consistent with the germline gene, which may arise from a read error. The chain employs TRBV27 and TRBJ2-7; 9 bases are shared with TRBD2. Germline CDR1 reads MNHEY; CDR2 reads SMNVEV (reference sequence). The CDR3 sequence is 15 residues long. Here the CDR3 DNA reads TGTGCCAGCAGTGTACCGCCGGGACTAGCCTACGAGCTGTACTTC. Translated, it gives CASSVPPGLAYELYF.

The chain uses TRBV7-9 and TRBJ2-1; the D gene is possibly TRBD2 (6 bases). This CDR3 has 15 residues. V lost 4 bases to trimming and J lost 4 bases, with 14 bases between them. Germline V lookup: CDR1 SEHNR, CDR2 FQNEAQ (reference sequence). The chain's CDR3 is CASSSGTGMYNEQFF. In nucleotides, the CDR3 is TGTGCCAGCAGCTCCGGGACTGGGATGTACAATGAGCAGTTCTTC.

The DNA of the CDR3 is TGTGCCAGCAGTTTAGACGGACAGGGCGCAGATACGCAGTATTTT. Translated: CASSLDGQGADTQYF. The chain has TRBV27 and TRBJ2-3; TRBD1 agrees at 8 bases. With V trimmed by 2 bases and J by 4 bases, 5 bases remained unmatched. The CDR3 has 15 amino acids. Germline CDR1 MNHEY, CDR2 SMNVEV (reference sequence).

V gene TRBV7-9 combines with J gene TRBJ2-3; perhaps TRBD1 as D (6 bases). Deletions cut 3 bases from V and 1 base from J, with 17 bases between. The germline V gene encodes CDR1 SEHNR and CDR2 FQNEAQ (reference sequence). This CDR3 spans 17 amino acids. The CDR3 loop is CASSFWDNLKGTDTQYF. The CDR3 coding sequence is TGTGCCAGCAGCTTTTGGGACAACCTCAAGGGCACAGATACGCAGTATTTT.

The genes are TRBV20-1 and TRBJ2-1; D may be TRBD2 (5 bases). Trimming pared 8 bases from V and 6 bases from J, leaving 17 bases between. Germline CDR1 is DFQATT and CDR2 is SNEGSKA (reference sequence). CDR3 length: 13 residues. The CDR3, as DNA: TGCAGTCTGTGGGGAGAGAGTCTCAATGAGCAGTTCTTC. Protein product: CSLWGESLNEQFF.

This chain connects TRBV14 to TRBJ2-1, with 8 bases fitting TRBD1. V was pared by 5 bases and J by 8 bases, with 8 bases of the junction left unmatched. The CDR3 loop spans 14 amino acids. The germline V gene has CDR1 SGHDN and CDR2 FVKESK. The CDR3 nucleotides are TGTGCCAGCAGCTCTCGGACAGGGTGGGATGAGCAGTTCTTC. Protein: CASSSRTGWDEQFF.

The sample holds one count of this clonotype. The chain employs TRBV6-2 or TRBV6-3 and TRBJ2-1; weak D call: TRBD2 (7 bases). The CDR3 contains 14 residues. V lost 3 bases and J lost 9, with 15 bases in between. Germline-derived CDR1 and CDR2 are MNHEY and SVGEGT. The CDR3 DNA sequence: TGTGCCAGCAGTTATGTGGGGGGGGCCAGTGAGCAGTTCTTC. Protein: CASSYVGGASEQFF.

This clonotype ranks as large. V usage is TRBV7-9 and J usage is TRBJ1-6, with 8 bases aligning to TRBD1. The CDR3 totals 16 residues. Per germline, CDR1 SEHNR and CDR2 FQNEAQ (reference sequence). V lost 5 bases to trimming and J lost 9 bases; unmatched junction nucleotides: 12. The CDR3, as DNA: TGTGCCAGCAGCGTCCATGACAGGGGTACAGGTTCACCCCTCCACTTT. Translating gives CASSVHDRGTGSPLHF.

This chain joins TRBV2 and TRBJ2-7; 8 positions agree with TRBD1. The CDR3 has 14 amino acids. The germline gives CDR1 SNHLY, CDR2 FYNNEI. Trimming took 7 bases from V and 5 from J; bases not matched to a gene: 10. In DNA form, the CDR3 reads TGTGCCAGCACGTCCGGGACAGGCGCCCACGAGCAGTACTTC. Translating gives CASTSGTGAHEQYF.

The genes are TRBV5-1 and TRBJ1-1; D unclear. This CDR3 comprises 13 residues. Germline CDR1 and CDR2: SGHRS and YFSETQ. Trimming removed 0 bases at V and 5 bases at J, with 8 bases between. The CDR3 DNA is TGCGCCAGCAGCTTGGCCTTAAGGACTGAAGCTTTCTTT. Amino acids: CASSLALRTEAFF.

In the case of this clonotype: Sequence at one end of the junction differs from germline and may be a read error. The chain carries TRBV4-3 and TRBJ1-3; D possibly corresponds to TRBD1 (6 bases). The CDR3 runs to 18 residues. Germline values: CDR1 LGHNA, CDR2 YSLEER. CDR3 DNA sequence: TGCGCCAGCAGCCAAGATTCAGGGGACGTCAACTCTGAAAACACCATATATTTT. It translates to CASSQDSGDVNSENTIYF.

The gene calls are TRBV4-1 and TRBJ2-1; a possible D gene is TRBD1 (6 bases). The length of the CDR3 is 15 residues. Germline V lookup: CDR1 MGHRA, CDR2 YSYEKL. CDR3 protein: CACSIGTTSYNEQFF. The DNA for the CDR3 is TGCGCGTGCAGCATAGGGACAACCTCCTACAATGAGCAGTTCTTC.

On this clonotype itself: A single base separates this from a much larger clone, so it may be a read error. The chain is built from TRBV9 and TRBJ2-1; 7 bases are a match to TRBD1. Looked up from germline, CDR1 is SGDLS and CDR2 is YYNGEE. The ends lost 3 bases at V and 13 bases at J; junction bases unmatched: 16. The length of the CDR3 is 15 residues. CDR3 nucleotide sequence: TGTGCCAGCAGCGAAAGGGGGCGTTCCAAAAACATTCAGTTCTTC. It is translated as CASSERGRSKNIQFF.

CDR3 protein: CASIGTTSYNEQFF. The DNA for the CDR3 is TGCGCCAGCATAGGGACAACCTCCTACAATGAGCAGTTCTTC. This sequence joins TRBV4-1 and TRBJ2-1; a possible D gene is TRBD1 (6 bases). The CDR3 totals 14 residues. Trimming took off 7 bases at V and 0 bases at J, with 10 bases between the two ends. CDR1 MGHRA and CDR2 YSYEKL come from the germline V gene.

By share of the sample, this clonotype is large. The genes are TRBV4-1 and TRBJ1-4; D gene ambiguous. The germline V gene has CDR1 MGHRA and CDR2 YSYEKL. Trimming pared 0 bases from V and 3 bases from J, leaving 8 bases between. The CDR3 contains 15 residues. The CDR3 loop reads CASSQDVSSNEKLFF. DNA for the CDR3: TGCGCCAGCAGCCAAGATGTCAGCTCTAATGAAAAACTGTTTTTT.

The chain has TRBV29-1 and TRBJ1-1; 8 nucleotides match TRBD1. From germline, CDR1 is SQVTM and CDR2 ANQGSEA. V dropped 5 bases and J dropped 3; count of bases not matched to a gene: 8. This CDR3 region has 14 residues. The CDR3 loop reads CSVPGTGPDTEAFF. In DNA, the CDR3 is TGCAGCGTTCCCGGGACAGGCCCTGACACTGAAGCTTTCTTT. Using reference TRBV29-1 and TRBJ1-1 for the parts outside the CDR3, the full variable domain is SAVISQKPSRDICQRGTSLTIQCQVDSQVTMMFWYRQQPGQSLTLIATANQGSEATYESGFVIDKFPISRPNLTFSTLTVSNMSPEDSSIYLCSVPGTGPDTEAFFGQGTRLTVV.

Concerning this clonotype itself: A much larger clone differs by one base, so this may be a read error. The chain recombines TRBV4-1 with TRBJ1-4; D remains unclear. Germline V gene lookup returns CDR1 MGHRA and CDR2 YSYEKL. The CDR3 sequence is 15 residues long. The ends were cut back, 7 bases at V and 1 base at J, with 13 bases in the middle. The DNA of the CDR3 is TGCGCCAGCATCCTGTCATTTGTAACTAATGAAAAACTGTTTTTT. Encoded protein: CASILSFVTNEKLFF.

The V gene is TRBV7-2, the J gene TRBJ2-5; 8 bases map to TRBD2. Germline CDR1 SGHTA, CDR2 FQGNSA. V shed 3 bases and J 3 bases; nucleotides not matched to a gene: 15. The CDR3 covers 18 residues. CDR3 amino acids: CASSFLPRGGALEETQYF. As DNA, the CDR3 is TGTGCCAGCAGCTTCCTTCCCCGGGGGGGGGCCTTGGAAGAGACCCAGTACTTC.